The sequence of this TCR beta chain was determined in a study of T cell responses to AZD1222 COVID-19 vaccine. About the study: Some second doses came at about 4 weeks and others at about 12 weeks; these were pooled.

Germline CDR1 reads SGHAT; CDR2 reads FQNNGV. Trimming took off 3 bases at V and 0 bases at J, with 11 bases between the two ends. The CDR3 length is 15 residues. Measured with immunoSEQ multiplex PCR; TCRdb has only the in-frame clones, and not every one. The table has some 120,000 clones, 91% seen once. Of note for this clone: Its matching antigen is unknown.

Findings and limits, study-wide: Baseline seropositives among AZD1222 recipients totaled only 5 to 7. Nearly half of spike-specific TCRs reportedly target unmutated variant regions. White British donors predominated, females outnumbered males, and clonal diversity was possibly underestimated.

Sequences were derived from peripheral blood, sampled on day 0 of AZD1222 vaccination. This receptor was obtained from an adult in good health. This rearrangement joins TRBV11-2 to TRBJ1-1, with D unresolved. The DNA for the CDR3 is TGTGCCAGCAGCTTCGATGGAGGGATGAACACTGAAGCTTTCTTT. Protein sequence: CASSFDGGMNTEAFF.